These 19 T cell receptor beta chains were sequenced from one sample in a study of beta chain features in type 1 diabetes. Regarding the study as a whole: A moderate, significant TCRB CDR3 shortening appeared in type 1 diabetes across four CD4+ subsets.

Isolated RNA was reverse transcribed in full, so expressed TCRB transcripts were sequenced. Method: immunoSEQ multiplex PCR; TCRdb's copy keeps in-frame clones and lacks some. The sample includes a few hundred thousand clones, 16% of them seen just once. No antigen has been identified for these receptors. The sample comprised naive CD4+ T cells from blood. The receptors were sampled from a man between 25 and 39 years old with type 1 diabetes.

The chain's CDR3 is CASSQQATYEQYF. The CDR3 nucleotides read TGCGCCAGCAGCCAACAAGCAACCTACGAGCAGTACTTC. The chain uses TRBV4-1 and TRBJ2-7; D is undetermined. In germline, CDR1 is MGHRA, CDR2 YSYEKL. The length of the CDR3 is 13 residues. Trimming shortened V by 2 bases and J by 2 bases, and 7 bases separated the two germline ends.

This clone was counted a few times. The chain has TRBV18 and TRBJ2-7, with 9 nucleotides matching TRBD1. The ends lost 0 bases at V and 7 bases at J; junction bases unmatched: 7. This CDR3 contains 15 residues. The germline CDR1 and CDR2 sequences are KGHSH and LQKENI. CDR3 sequence reads: CASSPPGQGVGEQYF. The CDR3 DNA reads TGTGCCAGCTCACCACCGGGACAGGGAGTGGGGGAGCAGTACTTC.

This clone was detected a few times. J is TRBJ2-3 and V is TRBV28; 8 nucleotides match TRBD1. Trimming removed 7 bases from V and 3 bases from J; junction bases left unmatched: 6. This CDR3 has 14 amino acids. Germline V gene data show CDR1 as MDHEN and CDR2 as SYDVKM. The CDR3, as DNA: TGTGCCAGCACGATCGGACAGGGTACAGATACGCAGTATTTT. This translates into CASTIGQGTDTQYF. The full variable domain, rest sourced from reference TRBV28 and TRBJ2-3, is DVKVTQSSRYLVKRTGEKVFLECVQDMDHENMFWYRQDPGLGLRLIYFSYDVKMKEKGDIPEGYSVSREKKERFSLILESASTNQTSMYLCASTIGQGTDTQYFGPGTRLTVL.

The rearrangement joins TRBV7-9 to TRBJ2-7; D remains ambiguous. Trimming pared 2 bases from V and 4 bases from J, leaving 15 bases between. This CDR3 comprises 15 residues. Germline CDR1 is SEHNR and CDR2 is FQNEAQ (reference sequence). DNA of the CDR3: TGTGCCAGCAGCTTAAGGGTGGAACCGCCGTACGAGCAGTACTTC. This encodes CASSLRVEPPYEQYF.

This clone was recorded a few times. The chain combines TRBV28 with TRBJ2-3; 8 nucleotides align to TRBD1. V lost 5 bases, J lost 2 bases, and 6 bases stayed unmatched. This CDR3 has 15 residues. The germline gives CDR1 MDHEN, CDR2 SYDVKM. The CDR3 DNA sequence: TGTGCCAGCAGTCTCCCGACAGGGGCCACAGATACGCAGTATTTT. The encoded protein is CASSLPTGATDTQYF.

The rearrangement joins TRBV5-1 to TRBJ2-7; D is uncertain. Germline CDR1 is SGHRS and CDR2 is YFSETQ. This CDR3 comprises 14 residues. V was clipped by 0 bases and J by 3 bases, with 10 bases between them. The CDR3 DNA reads as TGCGCCAGCAGCTTGGCAGAGACCATCTACGAGCAGTACTTC. Amino acids: CASSLAETIYEQYF.

This clone has only a few counts. As DNA, the CDR3 is TGTGCCATCAGGGGACAGCAGAACACTGAAGCTTTCTTT. It specifies CAIRGQQNTEAFF. This sequence joins TRBV10-3 and TRBJ1-1, with TRBD1 matching 7 bases. The CDR3 sequence is 13 residues long. After removal of 6 bases from V and 1 base from J, the junction contained 2 bases not matched to a gene. The germline V gene encodes CDR1 ENHRY and CDR2 SYGVKD.

The CDR3 spells CASSPSRGSGYEQYF. The CDR3 DNA sequence: TGTGCCAGCAGCCCTTCGAGGGGGAGTGGGTACGAGCAGTACTTC. The chain is built from TRBV4-2 and TRBJ2-7; possible D gene TRBD1, 6 bases. The CDR3 consists of 15 residues. Germline V gene lookup returns CDR1 LGHNA and CDR2 YNFKEQ. The germline V and J ends were trimmed by 4 bases and 4 bases, with 17 bases remaining between them.

This clone was observed a few times. The chain has TRBV4-3 and TRBJ2-1; D uncertain. Germline loops: CDR1 LGHNA, CDR2 YSLEER. The CDR3 runs to 16 residues. V was shortened by 0 bases and J by 2 bases, with 11 bases between the two germline ends. The CDR3 coding sequence is TGCGCCAGCAGCCAAGACGTCGTGGGCCCCTACAATGAGCAGTTCTTC. Encoded protein: CASSQDVVGPYNEQFF.

This sequence joins TRBV7-2 and TRBJ1-1; D is ambiguous. The CDR3 totals 13 residues. V lost 3 bases and J 3 bases, leaving 8 bases between the germline ends. Per the germline V gene, CDR1 is SGHTA and CDR2 is FQGNSA. CDR3 sequence (DNA): TGTGCCAGCAGCTTGATCACGGACACTGAAGCTTTCTTT. Translating it yields CASSLITDTEAFF.

This chain connects TRBV4-3 to TRBJ2-7; 9 bases align to TRBD2. Germline CDR1 LGHNA, CDR2 YSLEER. Losses at the gene ends were 1 base for V and 5 bases for J; bases not matched to a gene: 6. The CDR3 is 15 amino acids. CDR3 residues: CASSQASSGMHEQYF. As DNA, the CDR3 is TGCGCCAGCAGCCAAGCGTCTAGCGGGATGCACGAGCAGTACTTC.

The table lists this clone with a few counts. The chain recombines TRBV28 with TRBJ2-1, with 7 bases matching TRBD1. In germline, CDR1 is MDHEN, CDR2 SYDVKM. The CDR3 length is 15 residues. The V segment lost 5 bases and the J segment 5 bases; nucleotides outside the gene matches: 9. CDR3 residues: CASSTTGRDNNEQFF. DNA for the CDR3: TGTGCCAGCAGTACGACAGGGAGAGACAACAATGAGCAGTTCTTC.

CDR3 in amino acids: CASSRTSTYEQYF. The CDR3 coding sequence is TGTGCCAGCAGCCGGACTAGCACCTACGAGCAGTACTTC. The rearrangement joins TRBV7-2 to TRBJ2-7, with 8 positions matching TRBD2. Germline-derived CDR1 and CDR2 are SGHTA and FQGNSA. Trimming cost V 5 bases and J 2 bases; bases outside gene matches: 2. The CDR3 sequence is 13 residues long.

In its sample, this clone was seen a few times. This chain connects TRBV10-1 to TRBJ2-3, with D perhaps matching TRBD2 (5 bases). With 2 bases removed from V and 1 base from J, the gap between germline ends came to 7 bases. The CDR3 runs to 14 residues. CDR1 and CDR2 from the germline V gene are WNHNN and SYGVQD (reference sequence). The CDR3 reads CASSEGSGTDTQYF. The CDR3 DNA follows: TGCGCCAGCAGTGAGGGTAGCGGCACAGATACGCAGTATTTT.

The chain carries TRBV9 and TRBJ2-4; D might be TRBD1 or TRBD2, each matching 6 bases. This CDR3 comprises 23 residues. Germline lookup yields CDR1 SGDLS and CDR2 YYNGEE. V was clipped by 1 base and J by 0 bases, with 32 bases between them. The CDR3 here is CASSVRPGVSGLSGGIAKNIQYF. DNA of the CDR3: TGTGCCAGCAGCGTACGCCCTGGCGTGAGCGGGTTATCCGGGGGCATAGCCAAAAACATTCAGTACTTC.

This clone was counted between two and nine times. V gene TRBV13 combines with J gene TRBJ1-5, with D tentatively TRBD1 (6 bases). The V and J ends lost 3 bases and 3 bases respectively, with 15 bases between them. This CDR3 is built from 16 residues. The germline V gene encodes CDR1 PRHDT and CDR2 FYEKMQ (reference sequence). In DNA, the CDR3 is TGTGCCAGCAGCTTCGGGCAGGGGAACCTCAATCAGCCCCAGCATTTT. It yields the protein CASSFGQGNLNQPQHF. Full variable domain (remainder filled in from reference TRBV13 and TRBJ1-5): AAGVIQSPRHLIKEKRETATLKCYPIPRHDTVYWYQQGPGQDPQFLISFYEKMQSDKGSIPDRFSAQQFSDYHSELNMSSLELGDSALYFCASSFGQGNLNQPQHFGDGTRLSIL.

The chain has TRBV5-6 and TRBJ1-4; perhaps TRBD1 as D (5 bases). The germline V and J ends were trimmed by 2 bases and 4 bases, with 9 bases remaining between them. There are 14 residues in the CDR3. Germline V gives CDR1 SGHDT, CDR2 YYEEEE. The CDR3 nucleotides are TGTGCCAGCAGCTTTTACAGGCTTAATGAAAAACTGTTTTTT. As protein: CASSFYRLNEKLFF. Full variable domain (remainder filled in from reference TRBV5-6 and TRBJ1-4): DAGVTQSPTHLIKTRGQQVTLRCSPKSGHDTVSWYQQALGQGPQFIFQYYEEEERQRGNFPDRFSGHQFPNYSSELNVNALLLGDSALYLCASSFYRLNEKLFFGSGTQLSVL.

This clone has only a few counts. The genes are TRBV13 and TRBJ2-5; unclear D gene. Trimming pared 5 bases from V and 1 base from J, leaving 11 bases between. The CDR3 contains 14 residues. CDR1 and CDR2 (germline): PRHDT, FYEKMQ (reference sequence). Here the CDR3 reads CASSVDGFQETQYF. The CDR3 region has the DNA TGTGCCAGCAGCGTGGACGGATTCCAAGAGACCCAGTACTTC.

V and J are TRBV14 and TRBJ2-1; D gene uncertain. Germline lookup yields CDR1 SGHDN and CDR2 FVKESK. Deletions cut 4 bases from V and 7 bases from J, with 8 bases between. This CDR3 has 12 amino acids. DNA for the CDR3: TGTGCCAGCAGCCGAGCCGCGAATGAGCAGTTCTTC. Translation gives CASSRAANEQFF.